This T cell receptor (beta chain) derives from a study of cytomegalovirus exposure and HLA in healthy donors (dated by TCRdb to 2016 to 2017). Regarding the study in general: An earlier analysis of some 550 of the donors reported roughly 270 Gb of sequence data and roughly 100 million unique TCR beta sequences from 150 million to 200 million T cells. Using immunosequencing, the study profiled T cell repertoires from 666 subjects and related those repertoires to cytomegalovirus serostatus. The number of donors typed differed by locus, with about 629-630 for A, B, C, DRB1 and DQB1, approximately 500 for DQA1, 600 to 610 for DPA1, and some 440 for DPB1. All discovery cohort repertoires had been generated using a single sequencing platform. Roughly 5 DR-DQ haplotypes were handled as single units for association and clustering, since linkage in the cohort was strong. To predict cytomegalovirus infection status, the study combined high-throughput TCR immunosequencing, statistical association of individual TCRs with disease status, and machine learning. Of the roughly 430 genotyped donors, approximately 83% fell in the genetic ancestry cluster associated with self-reported Caucasian donors. Across about 380 genotyped donors of the cohort, an average of 235,054 unique TCR beta nucleotide sequences per donor were sequenced, and roughly 20% of those sequences were non-productive. The aim of the study was to test whether cataloging public T cell receptors could identify signatures of past pathogen exposure. A later analysis re-examined previously published TCR beta repertoires from over 500 donors and added high-resolution HLA genotyping to investigate patterns of TCR occurrence. About 330 gigabases of sequencing data and around 88 million unique TCR sequences made up an early release that covered approximately 700 HLA-typed donors. In an earlier analysis of roughly 540 of the donors, high-throughput TCR beta sequencing was used to judge whether each TCR beta V gene segment behaved as functional or pseudogenic. In the later analysis, no new phenotypic data were used to find candidate immune exposures; instead, reliance was placed on TCR beta sequences and their occurrence across donors. HLA typing included class I and class II loci at four-digit resolution. Genome-wide SNP genotypes for about 65% of the roughly 700 donors were used in a later genetic analysis, which treated that subset as a discovery cohort. In addition to the first cohort of around 670 subjects, a separate validation cohort of some 120 different subjects was used. Donor age, sex, ethnicity and CMV serostatus were compiled alongside the repertoire data.

Points the paper makes about the study in general: A later genetic analysis reported fewer N-insertions in productive TCRs among donors in an Asian-associated ancestry cluster than the roughly 670-donor mean. V-gene and J-gene trimming of TCR beta chains was associated with a missense DCLRE1C variant in a later genetic analysis, and the association was replicated in an independent cohort. A cluster of highly shared sequence variants was judged likely to represent a technical artifact of the sequencing pipeline. In this cohort, only TCR beta chains were sequenced, and detectable features were limited by the absence of alpha or paired-chain data. HLA typing was unavailable for some donors at each locus, so association tests used only the typed subset. In a later analysis, the rate of TCR association differed among HLA loci, with DRB1 alleles having the most associated TCRs and HLA-C alleles having the fewest. The presence/absence analyses assumed that sequencing depth was roughly uniform across donors, and that assumption may not be true. Across donors, most TCR sequences were observed very rarely, whereas some public TCRs were present in many individuals. The study gave a list of 150 to 200 TCR beta chains associated with cytomegalovirus. In a later analysis, several top co-occurrence clusters were reported to appear linked to parvovirus B19, influenza, CMV and Epstein-Barr virus. A further reported finding was that TCR beta sequences accurately predicted the HLA-A and HLA-B alleles for most subjects in the first cohort. The classifier was reported to diagnose cytomegalovirus status with high specificity and sensitivity in both the original cohort and the validation cohort. Because counts were too low, some 17 rarely observed V segments, including chromosome 9 orphons, were left out of the earlier analysis of approximately 500 of the donors. At a false discovery rate of 0.05, a later analysis linked roughly 17,000 TCR beta sequences to specific HLA alleles. Linkage disequilibrium might explain the correlated functional status among segregating V segments, but an unknown experimental factor could not be excluded. When HLA alleles, especially DR and DQ, strongly co-occurred, TCR associations were difficult to assign to individual alleles. In a later analysis, HLA-associated TCR beta chains were found to be more clonally expanded and to have lower generation probabilities than equally common non-associated chains. In vitro tests confirmed that three of the cytomegalovirus-associated TCR beta chains recognize cytomegalovirus antigens. Because the 87-base-pair reads could not distinguish some IMGT-functional V segments, including TRBV6-2 and TRBV6-3, those segments were excluded. Broadly in line with IMGT annotations, most TCR beta V segments showed up in productive rearrangements about 87% or about 30% of the time in an earlier analysis of roughly 590 of the donors. Most CMV-associated TCR beta chains appeared to be HLA-restricted in a later analysis, and the HLA associations seemed to be driven largely by CMV exposure. The authors suggested that the approach could potentially be generalized to other disease states and immunological phenotypes. CMV serostatus was the only immune exposure information available for the cohort.

Libraries were made using the immunoSEQ multiplex PCR assay. The multiplex PCR relied on a mix of 60 forward primers for TCR Vbeta segments and 13 reverse primers for TCR Jbeta segments. The CDR3 region of rearranged TCR beta genes was amplified from genomic DNA by a multiplex PCR assay. The amplified TCR beta libraries were sequenced on the Illumina HiSeq System as 87-base-pair reads. Regarding the original processing steps: Across the roughly 700 repertoires, a later analysis counted tens of millions of unique TCR beta chains, roughly 11 million of which were shared by at least two donors. Raw reads were error-corrected and collapsed into unique sequences by a nearest-neighbor algorithm in which closely related sequences were merged to remove PCR and sequencing errors. Alignment of CDR3 sequences to IMGT reference sequences was used to assign V, D and J gene segments. For a sequence to be retained, at least a six-nucleotide match to both a V gene segment and a J gene segment was required. Rearrangements were called productive when the CDR3 lacked stop codons and stayed in frame with V and J; all others were non-productive. CDR3 was defined by IMGT convention, running from the second conserved V-encoded cysteine to the conserved J-encoded phenylalanine. The earlier analysis of 500 to 650 of the donors excluded any sequence lacking an unambiguous match to a single V gene segment. In an earlier analysis of approximately 550 of the donors, V segments were called functional above 56.7% productive rearrangements and were called segregating when the between-donor standard deviation exceeded 5%. A statistical classification framework was developed to diagnose cytomegalovirus status using the catalog of TCR beta chain sequences. V and J gene assignment, in a later analysis, came from comparing TCR nucleotide sequences with IMGT/GENE-DB human TR gene sequences. In a later analysis, CDR3 sequences and most-parsimonious VDJ recombination scenarios were assigned using the TCRdist pipeline. In a later analysis, each TCR beta chain was defined by its CDR3 amino acid sequence together with its V-gene family, and reads without a unique V-gene family were excluded. In a later analysis, 450 to 600 highly shared, low-generation-probability nucleotide sequences were removed to address suspected cross-contamination and a sequencing artifact. For each public chain, a later analysis derived a clonal expansion index from normalized ranks of inferred template counts within each repertoire. Generation probabilities in a later analysis came from a VDJ recombination model fitted to out-of-frame rearrangements, and those results were checked against IGoR. Hypergeometric tests were used in a later analysis to score TCR-TCR, TCR-HLA and TCR-CMV co-occurrence, with a repertoire-size bias correction applied to the TCR pairs. False discovery rates were estimated in a later analysis by permuting HLA or CMV assignments 20 times. In a later analysis, co-occurring TCRs were grouped with DBSCAN, and TCRdist sequence similarity was added when clustering was performed within HLA-allele-positive subsets. Co-occurrence clustering excluded repertoires with fewer than 30,000 or more than 120,000 public chains, plus five with anomalous nucleotide sharing. In its TCRdb copy, this immuneACCESS table keeps in-frame sequences only and misses some clones. Where compared with another copy, unresolved V genes explain less than half of these, and the others have no known cause. V and J calls and clone size are those listed in that table; D and trimming were worked out from the DNA. The sample yields approximately 140,000 clones; about three quarters were counted once. Around an eighth of the sample belongs to the ten largest clones.

Of note for this clone: It has no known antigen specificity. Per-nucleotide qualities are absent, and no much larger clonotype sits a single base away.

The cohort was made up of 500 to 800 healthy bone marrow donors. At the time of sampling, every cohort member was nominally healthy, though immune exposures that went unrecorded were likely present. The donor was CMV seropositive and belonged to the group of 250 to 300 seropositive cohort members. Every donor gave a peripheral blood sample, and the peripheral blood mononuclear cells from that sample were used for TCR beta sequencing. The Qiagen DNeasy Blood Extraction Kit was used to extract genomic DNA from the blood cell samples. The CDR3 covers 15 residues, taking in both the cysteine and the phenylalanine. Left in the record is the CDR3 DNA by itself, 45 bases read in frame from the first base. The germline V gene yields SGDLS for CDR1 and YYNGEE for CDR2. Trimming accounts for 0 bases at V and 9 bases at J, while the number of junction bases matched to no gene is 5.

The sequenced sample consisted of PBMCs. The rearranged segments are TRBV9 and TRBJ1-6, with 8 junctional bases fitting TRBD1. The clonotype comes from a man aged 40-49 years in good health and CMV-seropositive. CDR3 protein: CASSVADREGSPLHF. Read as DNA, the sequence is TGTGCCAGCAGCGTAGCGGACAGGGAAGGTTCACCCCTCCACTTT.